The T cell receptor (beta chain) described here comes from a study of Ad26.COV2.S vaccination and SARS-CoV-2 variants. Turning to the study itself: Donor participated within the Ad26.COV2.S arm of the COV1001 trial.

The data were produced by immunoSEQ multiplex PCR, yet TCRdb's version contains in-frame clones alone and is incomplete. The sample shows 200,000 to 250,000 clones, over 75% of them seen only once. Treatment meaning: approximately 18 received Ad26.COV2.S at low or high dose, single or two shots; about 5 received placebo; per-sample allocation not given. Collection of the samples took place on day 63 after the first injection of vaccine or placebo. The sequencing used peripheral blood, collected in a trial of Ad26.COV2.S vaccine versus placebo. This receptor was identified in a person between 18 and 60 years old who received the Ad26.COV2.S COVID-19 vaccine or a placebo.

The CDR3 is CASSHDIVWNRKNTEAFF. In DNA form, the CDR3 reads TGTGCCAGCAGCCACGATATCGTTTGGAACAGGAAGAACACTGAAGCTTTCTTT. The chain employs TRBV14 and TRBJ1-1, with D tentatively TRBD1 (5 bases). The CDR3 spans 18 residues. V shed 3 bases and J shed 1 base, with 21 bases lying between them. Germline V gives CDR1 SGHDN, CDR2 FVKESK.